This entry features one T cell receptor beta chain sequence. The data are from a study of blood T cell repertoires in COVID-19. Background on the study: Collection of acute and convalescent COVID-19 samples took place in the United States, Italy and Spain. The analysed material was cDNA or gDNA that came from T cells, B-cell-depleted T cells, or PBMCs.

In the original workflow: Reference gene primer amplification in the assay estimated nucleated cell counts. Data came from immunoSEQ multiplex PCR; TCRdb stores just in-frame clones and leaves some out. V and J calls and clone size are as listed in that table; D and trimming were resolved from the DNA. The table has roughly 73,000 clones, over 75% seen once. V was trimmed by 6 bases and J by 2 bases, leaving 11 bases between them. This CDR3 comprises 14 residues. Germline V CDR1 and CDR2: KGHSH, LQKENI. The clonotype comes from a woman over 75 with active or convalescent COVID-19. The sequencing input was peripheral blood. The chain recombines TRBV18 with TRBJ1-5; D gene uncertain. The CDR3 region is CASSPLEGNQPQHF. As DNA, the CDR3 is TGTGCCAGCTCCCCGTTAGAGGGCAATCAGCCCCAGCATTTT.